The 5 T cell receptor beta chains in this list originate from one sample, sequenced in a study of CD8+ T cells in alopecia areata. Investigators isolated RNA and reverse transcribed it into cDNA to act as the sequencing template. Some clones are missing from TCRdb's copy, which holds only in-frame ones; the method was immunoSEQ multiplex PCR. Of about 120,000 clones in the sample, about 50% are singletons; the top ten hold roughly 0.5%. Treatment indicated: oral pan-JAK inhibitor, 5-10 mg twice daily. Sequenced here: CD4+ T cells sorted from blood, sampled at week 4, from a patient treated with tofacitinib. These receptors were collected from a human donor with alopecia areata.

The genes are TRBV29-1 and TRBJ2-7, with TRBD1 as a possible D gene (5 bases). The germline gives CDR1 SQVTM, CDR2 ANQGSEA. The V and J ends lost 4 bases and 1 base respectively, with 11 bases between them. The CDR3 length is 13 residues. CDR3 residues: CSVAGYPSYEQYF. The CDR3 region has the DNA TGCAGCGTTGCAGGGTATCCTTCCTACGAGCAGTACTTC.

The J gene is TRBJ2-1, the V gene TRBV15; D possibly matches TRBD1 or TRBD2 (6 bases each). The germline V and J ends were trimmed by 4 bases and 5 bases, with 15 bases remaining between them. The length of the CDR3 is 15 residues. Germline V gene data show CDR1 as LNHNV and CDR2 as YYDKDF (reference sequence). Here the CDR3 reads CATSTRGGTNNEQFF. The CDR3 DNA reads as TGTGCCACCAGCACTAGAGGGGGGACAAACAATGAGCAGTTCTTC.

The table lists this clone with a count of one. V and J are TRBV7-2 and TRBJ2-3; no reliable D call. The V end was cut by 7 bases, the J end by 2 bases, with 16 bases between. This CDR3 has 15 amino acids. Germline loops: CDR1 SGHTA, CDR2 FQGNSA. The CDR3 here is CASTPRVDPTDTQYF. As DNA, the CDR3 is TGTGCCAGCACCCCCCGCGTGGATCCCACAGATACGCAGTATTTT. The whole variable domain, filled in from reference TRBV7-2 and TRBJ2-3, reads GAGVSQSPSNKVTEKGKDVELRCDPISGHTALYWYRQSLGQGLEFLIYFQGNSAPDKSGLPSDRFSAERTGGSVSTLTIQRTQQEDSAVYLCASTPRVDPTDTQYFGPGTRLTVL.

J is TRBJ2-7 and V is TRBV5-1, with TRBD1 matching over 9 bases. The CDR3 extends over 16 amino acids. Germline V gene lookup returns CDR1 SGHRS and CDR2 YFSETQ. J gave up 6 bases and V 4 bases, and 14 bases lay outside the gene matches. CDR3 nucleotide sequence: TGCGCCAGCAGCCTCCGAGGGACAGGGCTAAGGGTCGAGCAGTACTTC. Protein product: CASSLRGTGLRVEQYF.

The V call is TRBV5-1, the J call TRBJ1-5; 7 bases are a match to TRBD1. There are 14 residues in the CDR3. J gave up 7 bases and V 0 bases, and 4 bases lay outside the gene matches. The germline CDR1 and CDR2 sequences are SGHRS and YFSETQ. The CDR3 bases are TGCGCCAGCAGCTTGGAAGGAGGGGGCCAGCCCCAGCATTTT. Amino acid sequence: CASSLEGGGQPQHF.